This is a list of T cell receptor beta chains from one sample in a study of blood T cell repertoires in COVID-19. Using immunoSEQ multiplex PCR, the repertoire was profiled, and TCRdb retains in-frame clones only, with some absent. Of more than 65,000 clones detected, 89% appear once; the ten largest clones hold 8% to 10%. Material for sequencing was peripheral blood. Source of these receptors: a man aged 45-65 years with acute or convalescent COVID-19. CDR3s include the opening cysteine and the closing phenylalanine or tryptophan. A D gene is named only where the DNA matches it firmly. Clone sizes are given selectively: once, few, many, or a class where the clone is expanded.

D gene	clone size	CDR3 length	J gene	V gene	CDR3 protein	CDR3 DNA
TRBD1	NA	17	TRBJ2-2	TRBV3-1/TRBV3-2	CASSQDWTGGDNGELFF	TGTGCCAGCAGCCAAGATTGGACAGGGGGCGATAACGGGGAGCTGTTTTTT
TRBD2	NA	14	TRBJ2-3	TRBV10-3	CAISRTSGADTQYF	TGTGCCATCAGTCGGACTAGCGGTGCAGATACGCAGTATTTT
NA	NA	11	TRBJ2-3	TRBV20-1	CSAGLTDTQYF	TGCAGTGCTGGGCTTACAGATACGCAGTATTTT
NA	once	15	TRBJ2-3	TRBV7-9	CASSPKLRFGDTQYF	TGTGCCAGCAGCCCAAAGTTACGGTTCGGAGATACGCAGTATTTT
TRBD1	NA	14	TRBJ1-1	TRBV6-5	CASSWGQLNTEAFF	TGTGCCAGCAGTTGGGGACAGTTGAACACTGAAGCTTTCTTT
TRBD1	NA	15	TRBJ1-1	TRBV19	CASSRDRGRSTEAFF	TGTGCCAGTAGTAGAGACAGGGGTAGGAGCACTGAAGCTTTCTTT
NA	NA	17	TRBJ1-4	TRBV18	CASSPIAQAGNNEKLFF	TGTGCCAGCTCACCGATCGCCCAGGCCGGGAATAATGAAAAACTGTTTTTT
TRBD1	NA	17	TRBJ1-1	TRBV28	CASSLSGTGLLNTEAFF	TGTGCCAGCAGTTTATCCGGGACAGGGCTTCTGAACACTGAAGCTTTCTTT
TRBD1	NA	14	TRBJ1-2	TRBV3-1/TRBV3-2	CASSQGQGRGGYTF	TGTGCCAGCAGCCAAGGACAGGGGAGGGGTGGCTACACCTTC
TRBD1	NA	15	TRBJ1-5	TRBV15	CATSRQGAESQPQHF	TGTGCCACCAGCCGACAGGGGGCTGAGAGTCAGCCCCAGCATTTT
NA	NA	15	TRBJ2-5	TRBV6-5	CASSYGGAHQETQYF	TGTGCCAGCAGCTATGGGGGGGCACATCAAGAGACCCAGTACTTC
NA	NA	14	TRBJ1-1	TRBV4-2	CASSQDQEVTEAFF	TGTGCCAGCAGCCAAGATCAGGAAGTCACTGAAGCTTTCTTT
NA	NA	14	TRBJ1-1	TRBV28	CASSLLKGRPEAFF	TGTGCCAGCAGTTTATTGAAGGGGCGACCTGAAGCTTTCTTT
NA	NA	15	TRBJ1-4	TRBV2	CASSEAPVGGEKLFF	TGTGCCAGCAGTGAAGCGCCCGTGGGAGGTGAAAAACTGTTTTTT
NA	NA	14	TRBJ1-2	TRBV19	CASSIGRLNYGYTF	TGTGCCAGTAGTATAGGTCGACTTAACTATGGCTACACCTTC
NA	NA	14	TRBJ2-1	TRBV6-2/TRBV6-3	CASSPYGAYNEQFF	TGTGCCAGCAGTCCCTACGGGGCCTACAATGAGCAGTTCTTC
NA	once	15	TRBJ2-2	TRBV15	CATSNRVANTGELFF	TGTGCCACCAGCAACCGGGTAGCGAACACCGGGGAGCTGTTTTTT
TRBD1	NA	15	TRBJ2-1	TRBV9	CASSPRLQGDNEQFF	TGTGCCAGCAGCCCTCGCCTCCAGGGGGACAATGAGCAGTTCTTC
NA	once	15	TRBJ1-6	TRBV2	CATRLSGAENSPLHF	TGTGCCACCAGGTTGAGTGGGGCTGAAAATTCACCCCTCCACTTT
NA	NA	14	TRBJ2-1	TRBV30	CAWKARPPVNEQFF	TGTGCCTGGAAGGCCAGGCCCCCAGTCAATGAGCAGTTCTTC
TRBD1	NA	14	TRBJ2-3	TRBV6-5	CASSRGQGTDTQYF	TGTGCCAGCAGCAGGGGGCAGGGTACAGATACGCAGTATTTT
TRBD1	NA	15	TRBJ1-1	TRBV18	CASSPPSQGVTEAFF	TGTGCCAGCTCACCACCTAGTCAGGGGGTAACTGAAGCTTTCTTT
NA	NA	17	TRBJ1-5	TRBV19	CATKEYPSTGFNQPQHF	TGTGCCACCAAAGAGTACCCATCTACAGGGTTCAATCAGCCCCAGCATTTT
TRBD1	NA	18	TRBJ2-6	TRBV6-8	CASSYPGGWGEGANVLTF	TGTGCCAGCAGTTATCCAGGGGGCTGGGGCGAGGGGGCCAACGTCCTGACTTTC
TRBD2	NA	15	TRBJ2-3	TRBV5-1	CASSVAGASTDTQYF	TGCGCCAGCAGCGTAGCGGGGGCAAGCACAGATACGCAGTATTTT
TRBD1	few	13	TRBJ1-4	TRBV30	CAWSWQGGEKLFF	TGTGCCTGGAGTTGGCAGGGGGGTGAAAAACTGTTTTTT
TRBD2	NA	17	TRBJ2-1	TRBV9	CASSAGLAGGKVVEQFF	TGTGCCAGCAGCGCCGGACTAGCGGGGGGAAAAGTGGTCGAGCAGTTCTTC
NA	NA	14	TRBJ2-2	TRBV7-2	CASSLVGGTGELFF	TGTGCCAGCAGCTTAGTTGGGGGGACCGGGGAGCTGTTTTTT
NA	few	16	TRBJ1-2	TRBV4-2	CASSQDPVSTNYGYTF	TGTGCCAGCAGCCAAGACCCGGTTTCGACTAACTATGGCTACACCTTC
NA	NA	14	TRBJ2-5	TRBV18	CASSPLGGPDPQYF	TGTGCCAGCTCACCGCTTGGGGGCCCCGATCCCCAGTACTTC
NA	NA	17	TRBJ1-1	TRBV7-9	CASSHRGAGRMNTEAFF	TGTGCCAGCAGCCACCGGGGGGCAGGACGCATGAACACTGAAGCTTTCTTT
TRBD2	NA	16	TRBJ2-1	TRBV9	CASSQGTSWARGEQFF	TGTGCCAGCAGCCAGGGGACTAGCTGGGCGAGGGGAGAGCAGTTCTTC
TRBD1	NA	15	TRBJ1-2	TRBV6-1	CASSETGTGNYGYTF	TGTGCCAGCAGTGAAACTGGGACAGGGAACTATGGCTACACCTTC
TRBD1	NA	15	TRBJ1-2	TRBV9	CASSERETGLYGYTF	TGTGCCAGCAGCGAACGAGAGACAGGGTTGTATGGCTACACCTTC
TRBD2	NA	19	TRBJ2-1	TRBV6-2/TRBV6-3	CASSDVPGTSGGAPNEQFF	TGTGCCAGCAGCGACGTACCAGGGACTAGCGGGGGGGCCCCCAATGAGCAGTTCTTC
TRBD1	NA	16	TRBJ1-2	TRBV9	CASSVGGTGKLRGYTF	TGTGCCAGCAGCGTAGGGGGGACAGGGAAGCTACGGGGCTACACCTTC
NA	NA	14	TRBJ2-7	TRBV6-5	CASSSLGGVYEQYF	TGTGCCAGCAGTTCCCTAGGCGGGGTCTACGAGCAGTACTTC
NA	NA	14	TRBJ2-2	TRBV24-1	CAVGVGAQSGELFF	TGTGCCGTCGGGGTGGGGGCGCAATCCGGGGAGCTGTTTTTT
NA	NA	15	TRBJ1-4	TRBV28	CASSFRGTPLSRLFF	TGTGCCAGCAGTTTCCGGGGAACCCCTCTGAGTCGACTGTTTTTT
TRBD2	NA	15	TRBJ2-3	TRBV9	CASSLRLAGGDTQYF	TGTGCCAGCAGCCTTAGACTAGCGGGGGGTGATACGCAGTATTTT
TRBD2	NA	14	TRBJ2-3	TRBV29-1	CSVEPRGGTDTQYF	TGCAGCGTCGAGCCGCGGGGGGGCACAGATACGCAGTATTTT
NA	NA	14	TRBJ2-5	TRBV24-1	CATSDLGGKETQYF	TGTGCCACCAGTGATTTAGGCGGGAAAGAGACCCAGTACTTC
NA	NA	14	TRBJ2-2	TRBV11-2	CASSLVQGAGELFF	TGTGCCAGCAGCTTAGTACAGGGTGCCGGGGAGCTGTTTTTT
NA	once	13	TRBJ1-2	TRBV7-3	CASSQQGTYGYTF	TGTGCCAGCAGCCAACAGGGTACCTATGGCTACACCTTC
NA	NA	17	TRBJ1-1	TRBV5-4	CASSLGGVSPMNTEAFF	TGTGCCAGCAGCTTGGGGGGCGTATCCCCAATGAACACTGAAGCTTTCTTT
TRBD1	NA	17	TRBJ2-3	TRBV30	CAWGGLGQGPHTDTQYF	TGTGCCTGGGGGGGGCTAGGACAGGGCCCCCACACAGATACGCAGTATTTT
TRBD2	NA	16	TRBJ2-3	TRBV11-2	CASSLGLRGGTDTQYF	TGTGCCAGCAGCTTAGGTCTCCGGGGGGGTACAGATACGCAGTATTTT